This T cell receptor beta chain came from a study of cytotoxic CD8 clonotypes in ibrutinib-treated CLL. Study-level background: Among the samples, the mean was 255,043 productive templates and approximately 91,000 productive rearrangements.

Germline loops: CDR1 MDHEN, CDR2 SYDVKM. V dropped 3 bases and J dropped 0; count of bases not matched to a gene: 4. The length of the CDR3 is 15 residues. Turning to this clone: Its antigen is not identified.

Regarding the study as a whole: Public clonotypes (which were uncommon) either contracted or remained stable on treatment. Investigators sampled sustained-remission and progressing patients at differing times. Clonality at baseline surpassed age-matched healthy donors and tracked circulating CD8+ T-cell counts.

The data were produced by immunoSEQ multiplex PCR, yet TCRdb's version contains in-frame clones alone and is incomplete. The table includes a few hundred thousand clones, about 80% detected once. This chain links TRBV28 with TRBJ1-1; 7 positions match TRBD1. This TCR derives from a human donor with chronic lymphocytic leukemia. Sequenced material: PBMCs, taken before ibrutinib treatment. The CDR3 nucleotides read TGTGCCAGCAGTTTGGACCAGGGGGTGAACACTGAAGCTTTCTTT. Protein sequence: CASSLDQGVNTEAFF.